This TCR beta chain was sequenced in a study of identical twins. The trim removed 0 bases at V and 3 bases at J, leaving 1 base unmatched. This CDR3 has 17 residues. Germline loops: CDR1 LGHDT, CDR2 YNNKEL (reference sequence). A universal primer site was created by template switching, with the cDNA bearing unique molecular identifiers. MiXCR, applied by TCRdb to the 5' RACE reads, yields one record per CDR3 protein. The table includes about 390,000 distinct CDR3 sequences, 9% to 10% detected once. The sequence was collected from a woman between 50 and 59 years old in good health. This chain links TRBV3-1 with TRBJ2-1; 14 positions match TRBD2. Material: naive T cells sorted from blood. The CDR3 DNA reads TGTGCCAGCAGCCAAGAGGGACTAGCGGGGGACTACAATGAGCAGTTCTTC. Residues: CASSQEGLAGDYNEQFF.